A single sample is the source of the 2 T cell receptor beta chains below, sequenced in a study of post-analysis software for immune sequencing data. No antigen has been assigned to these receptors. The study, taken as a whole, reports: Elevated frequency relative to controls characterized roughly five TRBV segments in patients, TRBV5-6, TRBV5-1 and TRBV20-1 among them.

Presence of unique molecular identifiers characterized the TCR beta cDNA libraries. MiXCR, run by TCRdb on the PCR reads, gives a single entry per CDR3 protein. The sample has hundreds of thousands of distinct CDR3 sequences; 55% to 70% are singletons. Material: blood. The receptor set was obtained from a girl aged 2 to 10 with multiple sclerosis.

This chain connects TRBV29-1 to TRBJ2-1; D is tentatively TRBD1 or TRBD2 (5 bases each). Germline V gives CDR1 SQVTM, CDR2 ANQGSEA. The CDR3 has 18 residues. The V gene lost 5 bases and the J gene lost 1 base, with 24 bases spanning the gap. CDR3: CSVLRRMTDTGSYNEQFF. CDR3 nucleotides: TGCAGCGTTTTACGTCGGATGACAGATACGGGGTCCTACAATGAGCAGTTCTTC.

This chain connects TRBV20-1 to TRBJ1-2, with 7 bases matching TRBD1. From germline, CDR1 is DFQATT and CDR2 SNEGSKA (reference sequence). The CDR3 loop spans 16 amino acids. With 1 base clipped from V and 2 bases from J, the junction kept 10 bases outside the gene matches. DNA for the CDR3: TGCAGTGCTAGAGGGCCCTCGGGACAGCTCAACTATGGCTACACCTTC. Encoded protein: CSARGPSGQLNYGYTF.